The 19 T cell receptor beta chains below come from one sample, sequenced in a study of Graves' ophthalmopathy and Graves' hyperthyroidism. Amplification from RNA transcripts yielded the TCR beta CDR3 regions. First-round RT-PCR relied on HTBI primers, and a second-round multiplex PCR came next. TCRdb re-analysed the multiplex PCR reads in MiXCR, keeping a single row per CDR3 protein. The sample has roughly 400,000 distinct CDR3 sequences, 17% seen once. Sequenced material: peripheral blood. The receptors come from an adult woman with stable Graves' hyperthyroidism.

This rearrangement joins TRBV6-1 to TRBJ1-5; D might be TRBD1 (5 bases). The germline V gene encodes CDR1 MNHNS and CDR2 SASEGT. This CDR3 has 15 residues. V dropped 7 bases and J dropped 2 bases, with 15 bases sitting between them. The CDR3 here is CASTYGGDGNQPQHF. Written as DNA, the CDR3 is TGTGCCAGCACCTATGGGGGGGATGGCAATCAGCCCCAGCATTTT.

This clonotype occurred a few times. The CDR3 DNA follows: TGTGCCACCAGCAGAGACCTGCTCACAGATACGCAGTATTTT. This translates into CATSRDLLTDTQYF. The chain has TRBV15 and TRBJ2-3; no firm D call. Germline CDR1 LNHNV, CDR2 YYDKDF (reference sequence). This CDR3 contains 14 residues. V lost 0 bases and J 2 bases, leaving 6 bases between the germline ends.

The chain carries TRBV12-3 or TRBV12-4 and TRBJ2-6; 9 positions agree with TRBD1. There are 17 residues in the CDR3. Trimming removed 6 bases from V and 1 base from J; junction bases left unmatched: 7. CDR3 bases: TGTGCCAGCAGAAGGGACAGGGATCTTTCTGGGGCCAACGTCCTGACTTTC. Its translation: CASRRDRDLSGANVLTF.

This clonotype occurred a few times. The rearrangement links TRBV30 to TRBJ1-6; D gene ambiguous. The CDR3 runs 13 residues. Germline V CDR1 and CDR2: GTSNPN, SVGIG (reference sequence). The V end lost 4 bases, the J end lost 9 bases, and 13 bases lay between the germline ends. CDR3 DNA sequence: TGTGCCTGGACGGACGGAGTGGGTTCACCCCTCCACTTT. It is translated as CAWTDGVGSPLHF.

This clonotype has ten or more counts. V and J are TRBV6-5 and TRBJ1-2; 9 nucleotides line up with TRBD1. The germline gives CDR1 MNHEY, CDR2 SVGAGI. Trimming cost V 2 bases and J 8 bases; bases outside gene matches: 9. The CDR3 covers 15 residues. The CDR3 here is CASSYPGTGREGYTF. Here the CDR3 DNA reads TGTGCCAGCAGTTACCCCGGGACAGGGCGTGAAGGCTACACCTTC.

For this clonotype: A single base separates this from a much larger clone, so it may be a read error. V usage is TRBV12-3 or TRBV12-4 and J usage is TRBJ2-7; 9 positions agree with TRBD2. The CDR3 runs to 14 residues. CDR3 residues: CASSLAGGFYEPYF. The DNA of the CDR3 is TGTGCCAGCAGTTTGGCGGGAGGGTTCTACGAGCCGTACTTC.

This clonotype was counted ten times or more. The V gene is TRBV10-3, the J gene TRBJ1-5; possible D gene TRBD1, 6 bases. The germline gives CDR1 ENHRY, CDR2 SYGVKD. The V end was cut by 0 bases, the J end by 5 bases, with 8 bases between. The CDR3 totals 14 residues. The CDR3 DNA follows: TGTGCCATCAGTGAGTCTAGGGGGGATCAGCCCCAGCATTTT. It encodes CAISESRGDQPQHF.

This clonotype was seen repeatedly, ten times or more. The V call is TRBV28, the J call TRBJ2-7, with TRBD2 matching 9 bases. Per germline, CDR1 MDHEN and CDR2 SYDVKM. V trimming: 7 bases; J trimming: 3 bases; junction bases outside the gene matches: 13. The CDR3 is 16 residues long. DNA for the CDR3: TGTGCCAGCATTTCTCGTCGAGCGGGAGGATTCTACGAGCAGTACTTC. Encoded protein: CASISRRAGGFYEQYF. Combining the CDR3 with reference TRBV28 and TRBJ2-7 gives the whole variable domain DVKVTQSSRYLVKRTGEKVFLECVQDMDHENMFWYRQDPGLGLRLIYFSYDVKMKEKGDIPEGYSVSREKKERFSLILESASTNQTSMYLCASISRRAGGFYEQYFGPGTRLTVT.

This clonotype showed up many times. The chain has TRBV7-2 and TRBJ1-3, with unresolved D. Germline V gives CDR1 SGHTA, CDR2 FQGNSA. Between the trimmed V and J ends, which lost 2 bases and 4 bases, there was a span of 12 bases. The CDR3 extends over 15 amino acids. The CDR3 DNA sequence: TGTGCCAGCAGCTTAAGTCCGGGCGTGGGAAACACCATATATTTT. Protein: CASSLSPGVGNTIYF.

In the case of this clonotype: A much larger clone sits a single nucleotide away, making a read error possible. The chain recombines TRBV6-1 with TRBJ2-7; D ambiguous. The CDR3 contains 13 residues. Germline lookup yields CDR1 MNHNS and CDR2 SASEGT. The V end lost 6 bases, the J end lost 6 bases, and 15 bases lay between the germline ends. As DNA, the CDR3 is TGTGCCAGCAGCCAGGACCGAATTTTCGAGCAGTACTTC. Its translation is CASSQDRIFEQYF.

In this sample, this clonotype turned up many times. V gene TRBV12-3 or TRBV12-4 combines with J gene TRBJ2-7; possibly TRBD2 for D (5 bases). The CDR3 contains 11 residues. V shed 5 bases and J shed 9 bases, with 11 bases lying between them. CDR3 in amino acids: CASSATSVQYF. CDR3 sequence (DNA): TGTGCCAGCAGTGCTACTAGTGTGCAGTACTTC.

For this clonotype: A much larger clone differs by one base, so this may be a read error. This chain links TRBV28 with TRBJ1-2; D call uncertain. CDR1 MDHEN and CDR2 SYDVKM come from the germline V gene. The CDR3 sequence is 15 residues long. The V end was cut by 4 bases, the J end by 0 bases, with 12 bases between. The CDR3 reads CASSSSAGTNYGYTF. CDR3 DNA sequence: TGTGCCAGCAGTTCCTCCGCGGGGACTAACTATGGCTACACCTTC.

This clonotype was seen many times. V gene TRBV2 combines with J gene TRBJ1-5; 11 positions match TRBD1. The CDR3 has 16 residues. V lost 4 bases and J lost 5; bases outside the gene matches: 7. From germline, CDR1 is SNHLY and CDR2 FYNNEI. The CDR3 sequence: CASSGRDRGYYQPQHF. CDR3 coding DNA: TGTGCCAGCAGTGGTCGGGACAGGGGGTATTATCAGCCCCAGCATTTT.

Comment on this clonotype: This CDR3 fails to terminate in the conserved phenylalanine or tryptophan, so it likely reflects a read error. Written as DNA, the CDR3 is TGTGCCTGCAGCTTAGGGGGTGATGGCTACACCGTC. Protein product: CACSLGGDGYTV. V usage is TRBV7-2 and J usage is TRBJ1-2, with D perhaps matching TRBD1 (6 bases). The length of the CDR3 is 12 residues. Germline V lookup: CDR1 SGHTA, CDR2 FQGNSA.

This clonotype was counted many times. At one end, the junction sequence differs from germline, possibly due to a read error. This rearrangement joins TRBV7-8 to TRBJ2-7; 7 bases align to TRBD1. Germline V CDR1 and CDR2: SGHVS, FQNEAQ. The CDR3 consists of 13 residues. Here the CDR3 DNA reads TGTGCCAGCAGCTTAGGGACCGACAGGGCGCGTTTCTTC. Translating gives CASSLGTDRARFF.

This clonotype was seen more than once but under ten times. The CDR3 here is CASSSPPGQPAVDKNIQYF. As DNA, the CDR3 is TGCGCCAGCAGTTCCCCGCCGGGACAGCCGGCTGTCGACAAAAACATTCAGTACTTC. The rearrangement uses TRBV5-1 and TRBJ2-4; 7 positions agree with TRBD1. Trimming at V came to 5 bases and at J to 3 bases, leaving 20 bases not matched to a gene. Germline CDR1 and CDR2: SGHRS and YFSETQ. This CDR3 spans 19 amino acids.

The V and J genes are TRBV4-1 and TRBJ2-7, with 11 bases fitting TRBD2. V shed 4 bases and J 3 bases; nucleotides not matched to a gene: 17. The V gene's germline CDR1 is MGHRA and CDR2 YSYEKL. The CDR3 contains 19 residues. CDR3 nucleotides: TGCGCCAGCAGCCGGAGGGGGGCTAGCGGGAGGTTCCCCTTCTACGAGCAGTACTTC. It codes for CASSRRGASGRFPFYEQYF.

In this sample, this clonotype turned up many times. Lacking the conserved final phenylalanine or tryptophan, this CDR3 likely reflects a read error. The chain couples TRBV12-3 or TRBV12-4 to TRBJ2-7; 11 nucleotides align to TRBD2. J gave up 5 bases and V 5 bases, and 11 bases lay outside the gene matches. There are 16 residues in the CDR3. As DNA, the CDR3 is TGTGCCAGCAGTCCGGGGACTAGCGGAATACTTGACGAGCAGTACTCC. Translated, it gives CASSPGTSGILDEQYS.

This clonotype was seen at least ten times. The genes are TRBV6-4 and TRBJ1-5; D is undetermined. This CDR3 contains 13 residues. CDR1 is MRHNA and CDR2 is SNTAGT in the germline V gene. V shed 4 bases and J shed 6 bases, with 10 bases lying between them. Written as DNA, the CDR3 is TGTGCCAGCAGTGTCGACGTAGGTCAGCCCCAGCATTTT. Protein product: CASSVDVGQPQHF.